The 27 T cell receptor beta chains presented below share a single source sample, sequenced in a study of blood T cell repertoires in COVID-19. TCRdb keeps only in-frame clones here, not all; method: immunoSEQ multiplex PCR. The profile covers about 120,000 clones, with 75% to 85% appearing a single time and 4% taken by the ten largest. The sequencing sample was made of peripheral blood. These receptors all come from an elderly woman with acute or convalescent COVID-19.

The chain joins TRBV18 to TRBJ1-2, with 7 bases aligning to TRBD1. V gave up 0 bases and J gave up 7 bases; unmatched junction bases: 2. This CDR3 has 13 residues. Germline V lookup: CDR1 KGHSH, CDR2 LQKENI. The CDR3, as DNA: TGTGCCAGCTCACCACCGACAGGGATTGGCTACACCTTC. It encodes CASSPPTGIGYTF.

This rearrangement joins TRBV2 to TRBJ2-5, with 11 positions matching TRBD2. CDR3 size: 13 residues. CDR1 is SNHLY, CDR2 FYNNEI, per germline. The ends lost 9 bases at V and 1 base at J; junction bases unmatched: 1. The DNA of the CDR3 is TGTGCCAGTACTAGCGGGAGCCAAGAGACCCAGTACTTC. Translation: CASTSGSQETQYF. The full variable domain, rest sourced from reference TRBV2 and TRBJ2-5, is EPEVTQTPSHQVTQMGQEVILRCVPISNHLYFYWYRQILGQKVEFLVSFYNNEISEKSEIFDDQFSVERPDGSNFTLKIRSTKLEDSAMYFCASTSGSQETQYFGPGTRLLVL.

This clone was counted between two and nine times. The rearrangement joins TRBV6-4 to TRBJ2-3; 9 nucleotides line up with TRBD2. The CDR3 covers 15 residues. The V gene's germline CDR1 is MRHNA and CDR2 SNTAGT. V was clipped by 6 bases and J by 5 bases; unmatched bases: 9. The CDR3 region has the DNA TGTGCCAGCAGCCCGGGACTAGCCGAGAGAGATACGCAGTATTTT. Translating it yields CASSPGLAERDTQYF.

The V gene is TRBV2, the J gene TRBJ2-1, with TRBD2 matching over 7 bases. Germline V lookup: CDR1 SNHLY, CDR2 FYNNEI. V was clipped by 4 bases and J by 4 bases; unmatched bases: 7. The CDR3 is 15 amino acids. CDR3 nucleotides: TGTGCCAGCAGTGCCAGCGGGACCACTTACAATGAGCAGTTCTTC. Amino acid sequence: CASSASGTTYNEQFF.

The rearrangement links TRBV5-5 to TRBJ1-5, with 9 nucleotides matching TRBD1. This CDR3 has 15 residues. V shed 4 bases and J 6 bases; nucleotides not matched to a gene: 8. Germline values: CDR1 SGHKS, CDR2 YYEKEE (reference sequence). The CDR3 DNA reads TGTGCCAGCAGCCCCGGACAGGGGTTAGGTCAGCCCCAGCATTTT. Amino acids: CASSPGQGLGQPQHF.

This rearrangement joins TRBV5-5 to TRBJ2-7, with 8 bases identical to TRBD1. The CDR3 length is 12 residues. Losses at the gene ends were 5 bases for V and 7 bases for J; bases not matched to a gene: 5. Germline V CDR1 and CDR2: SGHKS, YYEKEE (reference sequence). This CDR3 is CASRPTGGEQYF. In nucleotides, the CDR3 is TGTGCCAGCAGGCCCACAGGGGGAGAGCAGTACTTC.

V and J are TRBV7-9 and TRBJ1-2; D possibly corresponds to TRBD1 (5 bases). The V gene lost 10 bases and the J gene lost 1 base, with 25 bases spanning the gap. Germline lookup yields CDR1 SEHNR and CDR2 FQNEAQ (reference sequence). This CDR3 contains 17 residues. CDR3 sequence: CAIPTNPGGNYNYGYTF. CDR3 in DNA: TGTGCCATCCCGACTAACCCGGGGGGTAATTATAACTATGGCTACACCTTC.

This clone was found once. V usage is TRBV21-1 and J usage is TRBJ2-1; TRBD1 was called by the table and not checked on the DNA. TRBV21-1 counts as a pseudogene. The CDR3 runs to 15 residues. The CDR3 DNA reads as TGTGCCAGCAGCAGACTGGGGACAGATAACAATGAGCAGTTCTTC. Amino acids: CASSRLGTDNNEQFF.

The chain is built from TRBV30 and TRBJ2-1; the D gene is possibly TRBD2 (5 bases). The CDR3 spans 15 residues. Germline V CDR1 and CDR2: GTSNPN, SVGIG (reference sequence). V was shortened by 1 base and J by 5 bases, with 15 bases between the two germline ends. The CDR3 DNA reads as TGTGCCTGGAGTGACTATGACTACTCACACAATGAGCAGTTCTTC. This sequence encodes CAWSDYDYSHNEQFF.

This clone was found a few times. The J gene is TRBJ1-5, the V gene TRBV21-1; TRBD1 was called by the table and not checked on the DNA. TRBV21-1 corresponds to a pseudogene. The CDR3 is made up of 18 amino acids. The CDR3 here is CASSRGYPEGALNQPQHF. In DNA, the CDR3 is TGTGCCAGCAGCCGAGGGTATCCCGAGGGGGCGCTTAATCAGCCCCAGCATTTT.

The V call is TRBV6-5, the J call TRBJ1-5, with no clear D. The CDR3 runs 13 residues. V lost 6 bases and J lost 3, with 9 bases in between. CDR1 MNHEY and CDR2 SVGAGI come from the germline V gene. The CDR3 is CASRTGSNQPQHF. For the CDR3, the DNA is TGTGCCAGCAGGACGGGTTCCAATCAGCCCCAGCATTTT.

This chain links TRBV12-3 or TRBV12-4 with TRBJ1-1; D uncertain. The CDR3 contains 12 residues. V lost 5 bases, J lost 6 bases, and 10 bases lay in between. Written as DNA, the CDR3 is TGTGCCAGCAGTAAGGTTGGGCCTGAAGCTTTCTTT. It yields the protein CASSKVGPEAFF.

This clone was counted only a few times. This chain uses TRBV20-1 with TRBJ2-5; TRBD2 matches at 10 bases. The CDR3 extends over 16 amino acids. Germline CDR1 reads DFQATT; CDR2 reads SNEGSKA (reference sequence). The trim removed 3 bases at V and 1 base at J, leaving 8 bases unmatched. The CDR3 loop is CSASGLAGVSQETQYF. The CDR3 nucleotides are TGCAGTGCTAGTGGCCTAGCGGGAGTATCCCAAGAGACCCAGTACTTC.

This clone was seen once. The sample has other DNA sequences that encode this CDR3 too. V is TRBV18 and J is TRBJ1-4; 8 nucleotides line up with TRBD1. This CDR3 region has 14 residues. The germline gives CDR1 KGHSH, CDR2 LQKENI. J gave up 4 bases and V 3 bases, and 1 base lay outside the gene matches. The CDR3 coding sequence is TGTGCCAGCTCACCGGGACAGGATAATGAAAAACTGTTTTTT. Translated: CASSPGQDNEKLFF.

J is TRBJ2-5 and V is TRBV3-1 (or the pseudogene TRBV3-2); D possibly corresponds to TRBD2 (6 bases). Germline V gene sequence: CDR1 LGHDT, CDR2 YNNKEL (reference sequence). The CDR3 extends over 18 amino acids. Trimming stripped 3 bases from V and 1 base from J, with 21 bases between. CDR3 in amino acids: CASSHSGGRGSFQETQYF. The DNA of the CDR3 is TGTGCCAGCAGCCACTCCGGTGGGCGGGGCAGTTTCCAAGAGACCCAGTACTTC.

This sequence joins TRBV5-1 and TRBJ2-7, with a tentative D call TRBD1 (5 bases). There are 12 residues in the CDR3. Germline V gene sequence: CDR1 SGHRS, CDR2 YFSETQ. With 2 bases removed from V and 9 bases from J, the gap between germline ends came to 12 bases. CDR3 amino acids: CASSFTGLAQYF. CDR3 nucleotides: TGCGCCAGCAGCTTTACAGGTCTTGCGCAGTACTTC.

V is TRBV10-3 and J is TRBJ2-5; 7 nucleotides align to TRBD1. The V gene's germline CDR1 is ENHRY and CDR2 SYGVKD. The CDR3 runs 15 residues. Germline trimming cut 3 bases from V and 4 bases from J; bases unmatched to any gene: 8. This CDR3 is CAISDPTGAGETQYF. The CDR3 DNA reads TGTGCCATCAGTGACCCCACAGGGGCGGGAGAGACCCAGTACTTC.

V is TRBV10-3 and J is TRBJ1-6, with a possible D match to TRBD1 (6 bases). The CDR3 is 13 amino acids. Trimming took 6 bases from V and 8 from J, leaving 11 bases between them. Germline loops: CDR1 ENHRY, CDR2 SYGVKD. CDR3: CAIRQGFDSPLHF. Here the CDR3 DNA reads TGTGCCATCAGACAGGGATTTGATTCACCCCTCCACTTT.

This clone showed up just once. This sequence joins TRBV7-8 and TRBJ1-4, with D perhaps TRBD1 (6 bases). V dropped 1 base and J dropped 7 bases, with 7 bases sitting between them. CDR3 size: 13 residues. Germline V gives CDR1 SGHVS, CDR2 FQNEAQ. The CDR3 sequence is CASSLGQAEKLFF. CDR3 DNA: TGTGCCAGCAGCTTAGGACAGGCTGAAAAACTGTTTTTT.

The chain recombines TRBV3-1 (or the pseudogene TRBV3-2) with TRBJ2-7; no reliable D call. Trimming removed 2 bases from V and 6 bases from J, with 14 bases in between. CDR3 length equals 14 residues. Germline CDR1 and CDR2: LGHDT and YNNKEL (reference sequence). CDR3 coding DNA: TGTGCCAGCAGCCAATCGCCCTTTACGAGCGAGCAGTACTTC. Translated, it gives CASSQSPFTSEQYF.

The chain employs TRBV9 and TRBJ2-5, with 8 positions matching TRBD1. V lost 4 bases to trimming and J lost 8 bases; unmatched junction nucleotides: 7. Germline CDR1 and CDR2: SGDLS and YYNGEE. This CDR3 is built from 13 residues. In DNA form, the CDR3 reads TGTGCCAGCAGCTTAACAGGGGGTGATACCCAGTACTTC. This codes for CASSLTGGDTQYF.

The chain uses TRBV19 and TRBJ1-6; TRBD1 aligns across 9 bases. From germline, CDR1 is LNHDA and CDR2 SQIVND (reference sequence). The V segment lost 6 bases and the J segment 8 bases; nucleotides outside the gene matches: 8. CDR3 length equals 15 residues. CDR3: CASSQGTGLDSPLHF. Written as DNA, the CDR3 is TGTGCCAGTAGCCAAGGGACAGGGTTGGATTCACCCCTCCACTTT. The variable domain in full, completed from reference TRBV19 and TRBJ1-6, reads DGGITQSPKYLFRKEGQNVTLSCEQNLNHDAMYWYRQDPGQGLRLIYYSQIVNDFQKGDIAEGYSVSREKKESFPLTVTSAQKNPTAFYLCASSQGTGLDSPLHFGNGTRLTVT.

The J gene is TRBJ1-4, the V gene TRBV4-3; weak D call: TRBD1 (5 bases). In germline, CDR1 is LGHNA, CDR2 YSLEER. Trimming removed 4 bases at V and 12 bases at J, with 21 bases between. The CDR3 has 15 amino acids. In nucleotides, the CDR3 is TGCGCCAGCAGCCCGATAATGGCCTCAGGAGGGGAACTGTTTTTT. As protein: CASSPIMASGGELFF.

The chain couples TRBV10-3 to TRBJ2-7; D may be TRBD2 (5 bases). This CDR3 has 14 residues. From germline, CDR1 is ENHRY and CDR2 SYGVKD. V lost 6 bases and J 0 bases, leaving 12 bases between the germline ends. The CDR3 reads CAIRLTKSSYEQYF. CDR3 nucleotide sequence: TGTGCCATCAGACTGACTAAGAGCTCCTACGAGCAGTACTTC.

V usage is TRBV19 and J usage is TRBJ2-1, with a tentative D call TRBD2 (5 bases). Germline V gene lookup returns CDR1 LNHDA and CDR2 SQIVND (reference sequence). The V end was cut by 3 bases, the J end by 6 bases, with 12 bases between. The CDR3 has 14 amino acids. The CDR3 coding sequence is TGTGCCAGTAGTATCGGACTTTACCCCAATGAGCAGTTCTTC. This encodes CASSIGLYPNEQFF.

CDR3 loop: CASSRGGWSTDTQYF. CDR3 in DNA: TGTGCCAGCAGCCGGGGGGGCTGGAGCACAGATACGCAGTATTTT. This sequence joins TRBV5-4 and TRBJ2-3; TRBD2 agrees at 8 bases. Germline V gene data show CDR1 as SGHNT and CDR2 as YYREEE (reference sequence). This CDR3 has 15 amino acids. Germline trimming cut 4 bases from V and 0 bases from J; bases unmatched to any gene: 4.

The CDR3 sequence is CASSQARASNEKLFF. In DNA form, the CDR3 reads TGTGCCAGCAGCCAGGCGCGCGCTTCTAATGAAAAACTGTTTTTT. This chain connects TRBV7-9 to TRBJ1-4; D is unclear. Looked up from germline, CDR1 is SEHNR and CDR2 is FQNEAQ (reference sequence). The CDR3 is 15 amino acids. Trimming stripped 5 bases from V and 3 bases from J, with 13 bases between. Filled out from reference TRBV7-9 and TRBJ1-4, the complete variable domain reads DTGVSQNPRHKITKRGQNVTFRCDPISEHNRLYWYRQTLGQGPEFLTYFQNEAQLEKSRLLSDRFSAERPKGSFSTLEIQRTEQGDSAMYLCASSQARASNEKLFFGSGTQLSVL.